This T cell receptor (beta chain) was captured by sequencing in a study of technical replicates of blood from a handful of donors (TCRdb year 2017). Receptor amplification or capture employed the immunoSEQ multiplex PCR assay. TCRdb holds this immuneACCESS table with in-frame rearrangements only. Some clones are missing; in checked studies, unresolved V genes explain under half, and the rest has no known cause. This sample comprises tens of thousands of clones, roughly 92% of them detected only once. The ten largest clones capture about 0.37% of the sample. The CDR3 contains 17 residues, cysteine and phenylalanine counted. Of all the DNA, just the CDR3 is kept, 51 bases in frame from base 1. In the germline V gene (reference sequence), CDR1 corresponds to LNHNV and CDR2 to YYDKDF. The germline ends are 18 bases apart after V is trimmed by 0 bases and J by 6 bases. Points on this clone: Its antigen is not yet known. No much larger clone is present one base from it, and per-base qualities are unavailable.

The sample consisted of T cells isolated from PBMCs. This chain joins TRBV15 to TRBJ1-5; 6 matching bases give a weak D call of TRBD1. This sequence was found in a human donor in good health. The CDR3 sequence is CATSRDGISGGSQPQHF. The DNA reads TGTGCCACCAGCAGAGATGGTATTAGTGGGGGCAGTCAGCCCCAGCATTTT.